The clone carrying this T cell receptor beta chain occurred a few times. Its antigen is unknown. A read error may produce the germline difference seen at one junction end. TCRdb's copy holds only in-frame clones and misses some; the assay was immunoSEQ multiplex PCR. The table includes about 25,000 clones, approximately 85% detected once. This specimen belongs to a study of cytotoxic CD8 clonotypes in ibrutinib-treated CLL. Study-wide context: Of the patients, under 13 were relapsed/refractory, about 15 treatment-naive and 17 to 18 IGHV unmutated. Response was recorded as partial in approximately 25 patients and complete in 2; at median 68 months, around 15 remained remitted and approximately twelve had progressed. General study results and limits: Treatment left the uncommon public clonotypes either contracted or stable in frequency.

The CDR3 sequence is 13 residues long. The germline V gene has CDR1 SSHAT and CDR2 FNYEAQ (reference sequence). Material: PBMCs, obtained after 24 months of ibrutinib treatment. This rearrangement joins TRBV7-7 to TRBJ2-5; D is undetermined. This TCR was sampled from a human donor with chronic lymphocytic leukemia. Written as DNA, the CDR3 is TGTGCTAGCAGCTTAGGAATACAAGAGACCCAGTACTTC. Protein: CASSLGIQETQYF.